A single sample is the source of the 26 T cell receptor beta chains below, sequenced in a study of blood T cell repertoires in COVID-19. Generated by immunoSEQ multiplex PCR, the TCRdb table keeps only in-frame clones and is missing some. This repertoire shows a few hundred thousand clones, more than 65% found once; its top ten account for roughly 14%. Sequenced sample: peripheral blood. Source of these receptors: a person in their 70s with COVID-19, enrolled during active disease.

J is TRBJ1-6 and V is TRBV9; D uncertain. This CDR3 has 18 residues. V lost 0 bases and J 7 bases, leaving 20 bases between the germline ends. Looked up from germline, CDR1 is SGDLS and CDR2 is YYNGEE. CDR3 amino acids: CASSVVVGVRRVNSPLHF. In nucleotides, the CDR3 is TGTGCCAGCAGCGTAGTCGTCGGGGTTAGAAGAGTGAATTCACCCCTCCACTTT. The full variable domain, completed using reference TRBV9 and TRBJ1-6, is DSGVTQTPKHLITATGQRVTLRCSPRSGDLSVYWYQQSLDQGLQFLIQYYNGEERAKGNILERFSAQQFPDLHSELNLSSLELGDSALYFCASSVVVGVRRVNSPLHFGNGTRLTVT.

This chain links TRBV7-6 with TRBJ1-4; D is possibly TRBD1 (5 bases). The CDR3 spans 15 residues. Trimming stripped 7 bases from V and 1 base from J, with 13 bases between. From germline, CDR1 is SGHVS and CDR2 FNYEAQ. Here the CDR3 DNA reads TGTGCCAGCACCCTCAACCAGGGAACTAATGAAAAACTGTTTTTT. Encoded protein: CASTLNQGTNEKLFF.

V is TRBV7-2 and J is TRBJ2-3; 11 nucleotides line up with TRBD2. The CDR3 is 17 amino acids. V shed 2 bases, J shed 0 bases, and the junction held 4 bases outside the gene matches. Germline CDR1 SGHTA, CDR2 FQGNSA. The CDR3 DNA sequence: TGTGCCAGCAGCTTACTAGCGGGGGGACCTAGCACAGATACGCAGTATTTT. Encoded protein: CASSLLAGGPSTDTQYF.

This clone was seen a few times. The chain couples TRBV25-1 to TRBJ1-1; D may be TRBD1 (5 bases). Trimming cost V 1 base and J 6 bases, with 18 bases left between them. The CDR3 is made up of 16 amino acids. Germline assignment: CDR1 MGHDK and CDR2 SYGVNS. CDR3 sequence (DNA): TGTGCCAGCAGTGAATTCTCGAACAGGAATGACGCTGAAGCTTTCTTT. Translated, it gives CASSEFSNRNDAEAFF.

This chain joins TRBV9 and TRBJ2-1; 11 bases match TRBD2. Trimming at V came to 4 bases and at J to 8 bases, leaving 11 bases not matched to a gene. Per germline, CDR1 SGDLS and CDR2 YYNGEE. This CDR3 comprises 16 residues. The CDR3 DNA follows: TGTGCCAGCAGCTCCTTAGCGGGGGGGCCTGGATATGAGCAGTTCTTC. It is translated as CASSSLAGGPGYEQFF.

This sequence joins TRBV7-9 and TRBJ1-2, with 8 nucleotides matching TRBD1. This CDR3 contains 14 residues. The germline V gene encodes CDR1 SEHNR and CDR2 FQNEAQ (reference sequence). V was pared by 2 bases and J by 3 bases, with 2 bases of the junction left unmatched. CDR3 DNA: TGTGCCAGCAGCTTACGGACAGGGTACTATGGCTACACCTTC. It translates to CASSLRTGYYGYTF. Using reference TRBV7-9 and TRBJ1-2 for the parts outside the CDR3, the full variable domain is DTGVSQNPRHKITKRGQNVTFRCDPISEHNRLYWYRQTLGQGPEFLTYFQNEAQLEKSRLLSDRFSAERPKGSFSTLEIQRTEQGDSAMYLCASSLRTGYYGYTFGSGTRLTVV.

Here the CDR3 DNA reads TGTGCCAGCAGTGAATATCTCAGTAGCATCCCCTATGGCTACACCTTC. Translation: CASSEYLSSIPYGYTF. This chain uses TRBV25-1 with TRBJ1-2, with unresolved D. The CDR3 loop spans 16 amino acids. The germline V gene has CDR1 MGHDK and CDR2 SYGVNS. Trimming removed 0 bases at V and 4 bases at J, with 15 bases between.

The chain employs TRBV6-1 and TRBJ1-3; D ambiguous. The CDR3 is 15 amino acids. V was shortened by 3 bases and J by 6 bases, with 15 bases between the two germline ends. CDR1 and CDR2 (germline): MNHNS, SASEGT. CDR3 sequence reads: CASSEWVRLLNTIYF. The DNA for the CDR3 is TGTGCCAGCAGTGAGTGGGTCAGGTTGCTAAACACCATATATTTT.

Written as DNA, the CDR3 is TGCAGCGTTGAAAACAGGGGGCGCACTGAAGCTTTCTTT. This translates into CSVENRGRTEAFF. The chain joins TRBV29-1 to TRBJ1-1; 9 bases are a match to TRBD1. This CDR3 has 13 amino acids. CDR1 is SQVTM, CDR2 ANQGSEA, per germline. V lost 2 bases and J lost 4; bases outside the gene matches: 2. Combining the CDR3 with reference TRBV29-1 and TRBJ1-1 gives the whole variable domain SAVISQKPSRDICQRGTSLTIQCQVDSQVTMMFWYRQQPGQSLTLIATANQGSEATYESGFVIDKFPISRPNLTFSTLTVSNMSPEDSSIYLCSVENRGRTEAFFGQGTRLTVV.

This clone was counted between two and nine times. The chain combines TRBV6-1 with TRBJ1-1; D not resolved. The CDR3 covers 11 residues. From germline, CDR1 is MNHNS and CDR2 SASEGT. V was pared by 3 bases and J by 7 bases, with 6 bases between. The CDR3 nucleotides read TGTGCCAGCAGTGAGGTCGGTGAAGCTTTCTTT. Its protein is CASSEVGEAFF.

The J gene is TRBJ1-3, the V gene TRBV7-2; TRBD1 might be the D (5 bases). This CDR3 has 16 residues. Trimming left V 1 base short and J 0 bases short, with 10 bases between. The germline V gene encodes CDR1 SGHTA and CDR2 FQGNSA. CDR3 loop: CASSLVLGGSGNTIYF. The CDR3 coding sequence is TGTGCCAGCAGCTTAGTGCTCGGGGGCTCTGGAAACACCATATATTTT.

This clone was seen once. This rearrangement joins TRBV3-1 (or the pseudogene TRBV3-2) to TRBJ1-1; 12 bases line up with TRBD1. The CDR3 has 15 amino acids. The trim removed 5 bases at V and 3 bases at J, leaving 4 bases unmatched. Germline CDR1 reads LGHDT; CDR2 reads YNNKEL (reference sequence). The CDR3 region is CASSFRDRGHTEAFF. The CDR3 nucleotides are TGTGCCAGCAGCTTTCGGGACAGGGGGCACACTGAAGCTTTCTTT.

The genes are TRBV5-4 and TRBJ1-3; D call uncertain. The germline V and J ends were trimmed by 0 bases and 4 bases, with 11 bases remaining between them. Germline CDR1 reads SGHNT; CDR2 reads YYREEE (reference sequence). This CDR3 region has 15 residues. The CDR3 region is CASSLDGRAGNTIYF. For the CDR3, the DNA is TGTGCCAGCAGCTTGGATGGGAGAGCCGGAAACACCATATATTTT.

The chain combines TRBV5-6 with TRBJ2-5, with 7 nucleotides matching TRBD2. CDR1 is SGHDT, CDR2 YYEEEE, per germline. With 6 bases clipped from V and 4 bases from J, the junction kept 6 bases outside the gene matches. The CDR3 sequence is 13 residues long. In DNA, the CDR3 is TGTGCCAGCACCCCTGGACTAGGAGAGACCCAGTACTTC. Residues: CASTPGLGETQYF.

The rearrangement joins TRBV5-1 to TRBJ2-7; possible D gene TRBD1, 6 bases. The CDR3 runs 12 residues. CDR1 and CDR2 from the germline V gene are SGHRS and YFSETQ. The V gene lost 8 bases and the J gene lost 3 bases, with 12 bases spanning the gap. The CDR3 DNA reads TGCGCCAGTAAAGGACAGCACTACGAGCAGTACTTC. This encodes CASKGQHYEQYF.

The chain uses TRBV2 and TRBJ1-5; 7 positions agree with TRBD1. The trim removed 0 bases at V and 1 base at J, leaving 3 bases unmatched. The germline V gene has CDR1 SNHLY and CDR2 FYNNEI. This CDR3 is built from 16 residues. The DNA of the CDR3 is TGTGCCAGCAGTGAAGCTGAGGGGGCGAGCAATCAGCCCCAGCATTTT. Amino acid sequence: CASSEAEGASNQPQHF.

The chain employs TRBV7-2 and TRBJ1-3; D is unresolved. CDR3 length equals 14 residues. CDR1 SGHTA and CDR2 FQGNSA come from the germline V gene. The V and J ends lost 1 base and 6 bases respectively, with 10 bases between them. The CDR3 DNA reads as TGTGCCAGCAGCTTAGGCGGGTTGGCAAACACCATATATTTT. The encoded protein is CASSLGGLANTIYF.

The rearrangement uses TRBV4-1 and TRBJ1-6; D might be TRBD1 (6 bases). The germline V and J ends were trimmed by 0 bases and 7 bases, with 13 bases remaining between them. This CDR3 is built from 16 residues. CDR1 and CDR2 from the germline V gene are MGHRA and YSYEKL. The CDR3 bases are TGCGCCAGCAGCCAAGATTGGGGGCGAGTGAATTCACCCCTCCACTTT. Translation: CASSQDWGRVNSPLHF.

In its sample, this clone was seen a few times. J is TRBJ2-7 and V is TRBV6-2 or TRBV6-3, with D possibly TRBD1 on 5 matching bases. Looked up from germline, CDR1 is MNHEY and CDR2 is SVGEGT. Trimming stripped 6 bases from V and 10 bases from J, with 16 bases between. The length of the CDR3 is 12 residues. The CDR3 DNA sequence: TGTGCCAGCAGCCCGCCTGGGGCGGCACAGTACTTC. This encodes CASSPPGAAQYF.

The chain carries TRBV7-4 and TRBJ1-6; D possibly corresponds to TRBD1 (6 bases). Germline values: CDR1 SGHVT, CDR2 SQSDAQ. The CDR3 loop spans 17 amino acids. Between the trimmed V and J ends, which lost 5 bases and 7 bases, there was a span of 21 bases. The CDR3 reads CASSHTMLTGRNSPLHF. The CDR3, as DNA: TGTGCCAGCAGCCACACTATGTTGACAGGAAGAAATTCACCCCTCCACTTT.

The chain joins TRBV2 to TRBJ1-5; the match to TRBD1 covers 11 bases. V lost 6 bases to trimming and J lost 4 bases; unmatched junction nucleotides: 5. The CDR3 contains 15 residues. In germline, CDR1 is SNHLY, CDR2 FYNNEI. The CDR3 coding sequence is TGTGCCAGCAGGAAGGACAGGGGGCGAAATCAGCCCCAGCATTTT. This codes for CASRKDRGRNQPQHF.

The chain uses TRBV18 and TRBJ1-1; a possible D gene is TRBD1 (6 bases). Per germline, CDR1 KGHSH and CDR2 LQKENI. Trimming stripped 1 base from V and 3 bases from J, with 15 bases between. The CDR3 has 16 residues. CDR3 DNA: TGTGCCAGCTCACCACTGTTCGCAGGGGCGCACACTGAAGCTTTCTTT. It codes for CASSPLFAGAHTEAFF.

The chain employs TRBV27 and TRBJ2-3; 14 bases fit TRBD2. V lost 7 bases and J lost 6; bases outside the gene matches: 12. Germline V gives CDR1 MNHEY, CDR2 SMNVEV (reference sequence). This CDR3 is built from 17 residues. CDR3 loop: CASISRTSGGPVDTQYF. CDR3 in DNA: TGTGCCAGCATCTCCAGGACTAGCGGGGGGCCGGTGGATACGCAGTATTTT.

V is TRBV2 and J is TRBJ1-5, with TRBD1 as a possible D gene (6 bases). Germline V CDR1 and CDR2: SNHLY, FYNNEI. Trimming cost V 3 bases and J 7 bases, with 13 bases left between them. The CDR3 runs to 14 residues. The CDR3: CASSDLAGEQPQHF. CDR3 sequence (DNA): TGTGCCAGCAGTGATTTGGCAGGGGAACAGCCCCAGCATTTT.

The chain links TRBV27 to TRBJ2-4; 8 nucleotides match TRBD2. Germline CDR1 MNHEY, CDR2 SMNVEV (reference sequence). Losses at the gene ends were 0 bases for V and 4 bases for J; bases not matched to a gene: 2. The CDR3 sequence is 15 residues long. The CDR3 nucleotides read TGTGCCAGCAGTTTATCGACTAGCGTAAAAAACATTCAGTACTTC. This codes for CASSLSTSVKNIQYF.

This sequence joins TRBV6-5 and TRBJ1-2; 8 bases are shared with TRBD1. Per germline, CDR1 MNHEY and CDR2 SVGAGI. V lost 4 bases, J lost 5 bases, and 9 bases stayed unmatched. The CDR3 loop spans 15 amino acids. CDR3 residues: CASSSEPGTGYGYTF. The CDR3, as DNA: TGTGCCAGCAGTTCGGAACCAGGGACAGGTTATGGCTACACCTTC.